These T cell receptor beta chains were read from a single sample in a study of T-cell memory formation after mild COVID-19. Each CDR3 protein gets one entry after TCRdb re-called the 5' RACE reads with MiXCR. The sample lists under 400,000 distinct CDR3 sequences, roughly 21% occurring once. The sample was PBMCs or a T cell subset sorted from them (not recorded which). These receptors came from an adult woman who had mild COVID-19 (a few samples of this study predate the infection). Cell type and time point are not known. Each CDR3 is given without its conserved first and last residue. Clone sizes are given selectively: once, few, many, or a class where the clone is expanded.

>TRBV14|few
ASSQEWEGLSGYT
>TRBV7-9|.
ASSPSLGLGYT
>TRBV7-9|few
ASSIRFGSRVDTQY
>TRBV19|.
ASSPSWTGLDQPQH
>TRBV7-2|.
ASSFDRRGYT
>TRBV28|few
ASSVLAGGGDIQY
>TRBV6-2/TRBV6-3|.
ASTGHQGRTEAF
>TRBV9|.
ASSVVVGELF
>TRBV9|.
ASSATGYTGELF
>TRBV29-1|few
SVEIGTEQF
>TRBV6-6|few
ASSYPPGRESYEQY
>TRBV29-1|.
SVEARSPGHSVYEQY
>TRBV27|.
ASGSWHPSRKTQY
>TRBV7-2|many
ASSLGLQAYGYT
>TRBV15|.
ATSRDSGGPDTQY
>TRBV19|.
AGSARYTGELF
>TRBV7-2|.
ASSLSGGLYNEQF
>TRBV7-6|.
ASSHSGGQPQH
>TRBV25-1|few
ASSEWSRNYGYT
>TRBV9|once
ASSAQTGGSIYEQY
>TRBV9|few
ASSVTSGGGFSYNEQF
>TRBV5-1|.
ASSSIRLATQY
>TRBV29-1|few
SVGLTNEQF
>TRBV3-1|many
ASSPRLAGGPSEETQY
>TRBV29-1|.
SVEGRGPKGYGYT
>TRBV29-1|few
SVVGITEAF
>TRBV5-6|few
ASSSPFRDRASTDTQY
>TRBV5-5|.
ASSLVGGGGYT
>TRBV29-1|many
SVEVLNGNEQF